The 21 T cell receptor beta chains in this list originate from one sample, sequenced in a study of T-cell memory formation after mild COVID-19. TCRdb re-derived calls from the 5' RACE reads in MiXCR, one entry per CDR3 protein. Of about 150,000 distinct CDR3 sequences in the sample, 10% to 15% were seen once. Sample: PBMCs or a T cell subset sorted from them (not recorded which). Receptor source: a man aged 18-30 years who had mild COVID-19 (a few samples of this study predate the infection). Cell type and time point are not known.

The chain couples TRBV11-1 to TRBJ2-3; TRBD1 or TRBD2 may be the D gene (6 bases each). From germline, CDR1 is SGHAT and CDR2 FQDESV (reference sequence). The length of the CDR3 is 15 residues. V was trimmed by 5 bases and J by 0 bases, leaving 12 bases between them. The CDR3 DNA reads TGTGCCAGCAGCAGGGGGGATCCTAGCACAGATACGCAGTATTTT. It is translated as CASSRGDPSTDTQYF.

V and J are TRBV20-1 and TRBJ1-5; 7 bases agree with TRBD1. With V trimmed by 0 bases and J by 0 bases, 5 bases remained unmatched. This CDR3 spans 16 amino acids. Germline CDR1 DFQATT, CDR2 SNEGSKA (reference sequence). CDR3 sequence: CSARDPGTASNQPQHF. The CDR3 bases are TGCAGTGCTAGAGACCCCGGGACAGCTAGCAATCAGCCCCAGCATTTT.

J is TRBJ1-1 and V is TRBV20-1; D is uncertain. Germline-derived CDR1 and CDR2 are DFQATT and SNEGSKA (reference sequence). The CDR3 is 14 residues long. The V gene lost 3 bases and the J gene lost 6 bases, with 17 bases spanning the gap. The CDR3 nucleotides are TGCAGTGCTAGCCCGTGGCGGGGAGGAGCTGAAGCTTTCTTT. Amino acids: CSASPWRGGAEAFF.

This chain uses TRBV5-4 with TRBJ1-2; D unclear. With 0 bases removed from V and 5 bases from J, the gap between germline ends came to 14 bases. CDR1 and CDR2 (germline): SGHNT, YYREEE (reference sequence). The CDR3 has 15 residues. For the CDR3, the DNA is TGTGCCAGCAGCTTGGCCGGCAGTCGGATTTATGGCTACACCTTC. Its translation: CASSLAGSRIYGYTF.

This clonotype was observed a handful of times. The chain couples TRBV6-2 or TRBV6-3 to TRBJ2-7; possible D gene TRBD1, 6 bases. The CDR3 covers 13 residues. Trimming left V 6 bases short and J 6 bases short, with 15 bases between. CDR1 and CDR2 from the germline V gene are MNHEY and SVGEGT. CDR3 region: CASRSSGVGEQYV. DNA for the CDR3: TGTGCCAGCAGGAGTTCAGGGGTAGGCGAGCAGTACGTC.

This clonotype was seen more than once but under ten times. V usage is TRBV6-5 and J usage is TRBJ1-5; D is undetermined. The CDR3 spans 14 residues. Trimming removed 0 bases at V and 5 bases at J, with 8 bases between. From germline, CDR1 is MNHEY and CDR2 SVGAGI. CDR3 in amino acids: CASSYSGRDQPQHF. CDR3 nucleotide sequence: TGTGCCAGCAGTTACTCGGGCAGAGATCAGCCCCAGCATTTT.

The rearrangement uses TRBV7-6 and TRBJ2-5; D is perhaps TRBD1 or TRBD2 (5 bases each). Germline-derived CDR1 and CDR2 are SGHVS and FNYEAQ. Trimming removed 2 bases at V and 4 bases at J, with 11 bases between. CDR3 length: 14 amino acids. The chain's CDR3 is CASSLRGAVETQYF. In nucleotides, the CDR3 is TGTGCCAGCAGCTTACGAGGGGCGGTAGAGACCCAGTACTTC.

This clonotype was seen more than once but under ten times. The CDR3 spells CASSLAGADTEAFF. The CDR3, as DNA: TGCGCCAGCAGCTTGGCAGGTGCTGACACTGAAGCTTTCTTT. This chain joins TRBV5-1 and TRBJ1-1; no clear D. CDR1 and CDR2 from the germline V gene are SGHRS and YFSETQ. The CDR3 loop spans 14 amino acids. Trimming removed 0 bases from V and 3 bases from J, with 9 bases in between.

This clonotype has a count of ten or more. This chain joins TRBV5-1 and TRBJ2-4, with D perhaps TRBD1 (7 bases). The V gene lost 0 bases and the J gene lost 7 bases, with 17 bases spanning the gap. Germline V gene data show CDR1 as SGHRS and CDR2 as YFSETQ. This CDR3 has 16 residues. Written as DNA, the CDR3 is TGCGCCAGCAGCTTGGCCGTACGACAGGGAGGTAACATTCAGTACTTC. Translating gives CASSLAVRQGGNIQYF.

This clonotype has a handful of counts. The chain recombines TRBV12-3 or TRBV12-4 with TRBJ2-4; D gene unclear. The CDR3 runs 12 residues. The V end lost 1 base, the J end lost 12 bases, and 10 bases lay between the germline ends. CDR3 DNA sequence: TGTGCCAGCAGTTTAGGGCCGACGGATCAGTACTTC. It is translated as CASSLGPTDQYF.

CDR3 DNA sequence: TGCGCCAGCACCGAGAAAGGGGGGGCCTATGGCTACACCTTC. Its protein is CASTEKGGAYGYTF. This chain uses TRBV5-1 with TRBJ1-2; the D gene is possibly TRBD1 (6 bases). The CDR3 has 14 residues. The V gene's germline CDR1 is SGHRS and CDR2 YFSETQ. The V end lost 6 bases, the J end lost 4 bases, and 16 bases lay between the germline ends.

This clonotype was recorded many times. V and J are TRBV7-9 and TRBJ1-2; no clear D. V dropped 3 bases and J dropped 5 bases, with 10 bases sitting between them. The CDR3 runs to 13 residues. Germline V gene lookup returns CDR1 SEHNR and CDR2 FQNEAQ (reference sequence). CDR3 region: CASSLEQDYGYTF. In nucleotides, the CDR3 is TGTGCCAGCAGCTTGGAGCAGGATTATGGCTACACCTTC.

This clonotype turned up a few times. CDR3 region: CASSLDGQGGEKLFF. The CDR3, as DNA: TGCGCCAGCAGCTTGGATGGACAGGGTGGTGAAAAACTGTTTTTT. The chain links TRBV5-1 to TRBJ1-4; 8 bases map to TRBD1. Trimming removed 0 bases from V and 7 bases from J; junction bases left unmatched: 5. The germline V gene has CDR1 SGHRS and CDR2 YFSETQ. This CDR3 spans 15 amino acids.

The chain employs TRBV18 and TRBJ2-7; TRBD1 aligns across 8 bases. CDR1 and CDR2 from the germline V gene are KGHSH and LQKENI. V trimming: 2 bases; J trimming: 5 bases; junction bases outside the gene matches: 5. This CDR3 comprises 14 residues. CDR3 DNA sequence: TGTGCCAGCTCACCAACAGGGGGTGGGCACGAGCAGTACGTC. Translated, it gives CASSPTGGGHEQYV.

The chain combines TRBV18 with TRBJ1-1, with a tentative D call TRBD1 (5 bases). The ends were cut back, 4 bases at V and 4 bases at J, with 19 bases in the middle. This CDR3 region has 16 residues. Germline V gene lookup returns CDR1 KGHSH and CDR2 LQKENI. CDR3: CASSHPLTKGPTEAFF. DNA of the CDR3: TGTGCCAGCTCACACCCATTAACAAAGGGGCCCACTGAAGCTTTCTTT.

This clonotype was found many times. This rearrangement joins TRBV5-1 to TRBJ2-6; 8 nucleotides line up with TRBD1. The trim removed 0 bases at V and 0 bases at J, leaving 2 bases unmatched. Germline V CDR1 and CDR2: SGHRS, YFSETQ. The CDR3 runs 17 residues. CDR3 nucleotides: TGCGCCAGCAGCTTGGGACAGGGGAACTCTGGGGCCAACGTCCTGACTTTC. Residues: CASSLGQGNSGANVLTF.

The gene calls are TRBV6-2 or TRBV6-3 and TRBJ1-2; TRBD1 matches at 7 bases. J lost 6 bases, V lost 2 bases, and 6 bases had no gene match. This CDR3 is built from 14 residues. From germline, CDR1 is MNHEY and CDR2 SVGEGT. The CDR3 spells CASSYGDSEHGYTF. The CDR3 DNA follows: TGTGCCAGCAGTTACGGGGACAGCGAACATGGCTACACCTTC.

Only a few counts were recorded for this clonotype. The gene calls are TRBV4-2 and TRBJ2-1; weak D call: TRBD2 (6 bases). V lost 4 bases, J lost 0 bases, and 13 bases lay in between. Per germline, CDR1 LGHNA and CDR2 YNFKEQ. The CDR3 has 16 residues. CDR3 DNA: TGTGCCAGCAGCCCCTCCGGGACTCCCTCCTACAATGAGCAGTTCTTC. Its protein product is CASSPSGTPSYNEQFF.

In this sample, this clonotype turned up a few times. The V call is TRBV6-1, the J call TRBJ1-2; D call uncertain. The germline V and J ends were trimmed by 0 bases and 3 bases, with 8 bases remaining between them. This CDR3 spans 14 amino acids. Germline loops: CDR1 MNHNS, CDR2 SASEGT. CDR3 DNA: TGTGCCAGCAGTGAAGCGGTATGGGACTATGGCTACACCTTC. Its translation is CASSEAVWDYGYTF.

This clonotype has a handful of counts. The V and J genes are TRBV4-2 and TRBJ2-3; 15 bases align to TRBD2. There are 17 residues in the CDR3. The germline CDR1 and CDR2 sequences are LGHNA and YNFKEQ. V lost 3 bases, J lost 2 bases, and 3 bases stayed unmatched. CDR3 sequence reads: CASSQGLAGGVTDTQYF. In DNA, the CDR3 is TGTGCCAGCAGCCAGGGACTAGCGGGGGGTGTCACAGATACGCAGTATTTT.

This clonotype was picked up many times. The J gene is TRBJ2-3, the V gene TRBV20-1; D is tentatively TRBD1 or TRBD2 (6 bases each). V lost 3 bases, J lost 4 bases, and 14 bases lay in between. This CDR3 is 14 amino acids long. The germline V gene has CDR1 DFQATT and CDR2 SNEGSKA (reference sequence). CDR3 nucleotide sequence: TGCAGTGCTAGCGGGGGCATCAGGGCAGATACGCAGTATTTT. Translated: CSASGGIRADTQYF.